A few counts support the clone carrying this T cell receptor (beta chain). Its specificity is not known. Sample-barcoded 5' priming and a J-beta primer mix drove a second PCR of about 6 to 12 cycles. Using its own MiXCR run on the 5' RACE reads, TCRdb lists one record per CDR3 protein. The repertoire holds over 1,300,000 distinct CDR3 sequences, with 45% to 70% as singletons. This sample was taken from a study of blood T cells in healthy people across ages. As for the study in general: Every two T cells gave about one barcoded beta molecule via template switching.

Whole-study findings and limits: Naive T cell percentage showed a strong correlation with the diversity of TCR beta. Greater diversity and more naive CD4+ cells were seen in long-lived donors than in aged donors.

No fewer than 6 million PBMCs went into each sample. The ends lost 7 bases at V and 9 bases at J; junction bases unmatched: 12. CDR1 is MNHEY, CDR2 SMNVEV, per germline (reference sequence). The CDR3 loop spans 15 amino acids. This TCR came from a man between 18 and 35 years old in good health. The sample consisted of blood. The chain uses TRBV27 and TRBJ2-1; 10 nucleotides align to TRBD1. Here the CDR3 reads CASNTGTGVFSEQFF. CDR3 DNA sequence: TGTGCCAGCAATACCGGGACAGGGGTGTTTAGTGAGCAGTTCTTC.